Each of the 32 T cell receptor beta chains below was sequenced from the same sample in a study of shared clonotypes between healthy human individuals. Sequencing used immunoSEQ multiplex PCR; TCRdb keeps in-frame clones, though not all of them. The sample shows more than 1.2 million clones, just under 99% of them seen only once. The specimen sequenced was naive CD4+ T cells sorted from blood. Subset indicated: CD45RA+ positively selected. The receptors shown here come from a man aged 25 to 45 in good health.

In its sample, this clone was seen once. The V call is TRBV7-6, the J call TRBJ1-3; tentative D call: TRBD1 (6 bases). V lost 2 bases to trimming and J lost 2 bases, with 22 bases between them. CDR1 is SGHVS and CDR2 is FNYEAQ in the germline V gene. This CDR3 contains 19 residues. CDR3 in amino acids: CASSLTGLSSGAAGNTIYF. CDR3 bases: TGTGCCAGCAGCTTAACGGGCCTGAGCTCGGGGGCCGCTGGAAACACCATATATTTT.

J is TRBJ1-2 and V is TRBV11-2; 7 bases agree with TRBD1. Germline trimming cut 5 bases from V and 6 bases from J; bases unmatched to any gene: 6. The CDR3 totals 13 residues. CDR1 is SGHAT, CDR2 FQNNGV, per germline. The CDR3, as DNA: TGTGCCAGCAGCCGAGGAGGGGGCAATGGCTACACCTTC. Encoded protein: CASSRGGGNGYTF.

The rearrangement links TRBV7-9 to TRBJ1-4; no reliable D call. This CDR3 is 16 amino acids long. V was shortened by 1 base and J by 6 bases, with 15 bases between the two germline ends. CDR1 is SEHNR and CDR2 is FQNEAQ in the germline V gene (reference sequence). This CDR3 reads CASSLGRSRRDEKLFF. CDR3 bases: TGTGCCAGCAGCTTAGGGAGGTCTCGTCGGGATGAAAAACTGTTTTTT.

The CDR3 DNA sequence: TGTGCCAGCGGCCGTAAATCCCCCTATAAAGCGGGGACAGATACGCAGTATTTT. This encodes CASGRKSPYKAGTDTQYF. This chain joins TRBV11-2 and TRBJ2-3; TRBD2 agrees at 7 bases. Germline CDR1 and CDR2: SGHAT and FQNNGV. Trimming at V came to 8 bases and at J to 3 bases, leaving 20 bases not matched to a gene. The length of the CDR3 is 18 residues.

The rearrangement joins TRBV2 to TRBJ2-1, with 8 bases aligning to TRBD2. V was clipped by 4 bases and J by 4 bases; unmatched bases: 6. This CDR3 is 15 amino acids long. Germline loops: CDR1 SNHLY, CDR2 FYNNEI. CDR3 amino acids: CASSAAGGAYNEQFF. The CDR3 DNA reads as TGTGCCAGCAGTGCCGCGGGGGGCGCATACAATGAGCAGTTCTTC.

The V call is TRBV5-4, the J call TRBJ2-7; D ambiguous. The V end was cut by 3 bases, the J end by 3 bases, with 10 bases between. The CDR3 runs to 13 residues. The germline gives CDR1 SGHNT, CDR2 YYREEE (reference sequence). The DNA for the CDR3 is TGTGCCAGCAGCTCCTTTTACAGCTACGAGCAGTACTTC. It specifies CASSSFYSYEQYF.

This rearrangement joins TRBV11-2 to TRBJ2-1; 8 bases align to TRBD1. The CDR3 is 15 amino acids. The germline gives CDR1 SGHAT, CDR2 FQNNGV. The J segment lost 9 bases and the V segment lost 3 bases, leaving 10 bases of the junction unmatched. The chain's CDR3 is CASSFPRDRLGEQFF. CDR3 DNA: TGTGCCAGCAGCTTCCCTAGGGACAGGCTCGGTGAGCAGTTCTTC.

This chain uses TRBV5-5 with TRBJ2-7; no reliable D call. There are 13 residues in the CDR3. Looked up from germline, CDR1 is SGHKS and CDR2 is YYEKEE (reference sequence). Trimming stripped 0 bases from V and 3 bases from J, with 7 bases between. CDR3 sequence: CASSLVDFYEQYF. DNA of the CDR3: TGTGCCAGCAGCTTGGTCGACTTCTACGAGCAGTACTTC.

The chain uses TRBV6-6 and TRBJ1-4; D gene unclear. Germline V gene data show CDR1 as MNHNY and CDR2 as SVGAGI (reference sequence). There are 15 residues in the CDR3. Trimming removed 0 bases at V and 8 bases at J, with 13 bases between. CDR3 loop: CASSYSRPRGEKLFF. The CDR3 nucleotides read TGTGCCAGCAGTTACTCGAGGCCTCGAGGGGAAAAACTGTTTTTT.

The chain joins TRBV15 to TRBJ2-2; D is possibly TRBD1 (6 bases). Trimming left V 6 bases short and J 6 bases short, with 14 bases between. The CDR3 runs to 14 residues. Germline lookup yields CDR1 LNHNV and CDR2 YYDKDF (reference sequence). Written as DNA, the CDR3 is TGTGCCACCAGTAAACAGGGAACCCCCGGGGAGCTGTTTTTT. It encodes CATSKQGTPGELFF.

Details on this clone: This same CDR3 is encoded by further DNA sequences in the sample. This chain uses TRBV5-1 with TRBJ1-5; D not resolved. There are 13 residues in the CDR3. With 4 bases removed from V and 0 bases from J, the gap between germline ends came to 5 bases. Germline assignment: CDR1 SGHRS and CDR2 YFSETQ. The DNA for the CDR3 is TGCGCCAGCAGCGCGGGTAGCAATCAGCCCCAGCATTTT. Translation gives CASSAGSNQPQHF. Looking up the rest from reference TRBV5-1 and TRBJ1-5 gives the full variable domain: KAGVTQTPRYLIKTRGQQVTLSCSPISGHRSVSWYQQTPGQGLQFLFEYFSETQRNKGNFPGRFSGRQFSNSRSEMNVSTLELGDSALYLCASSAGSNQPQHFGDGTRLSIL.

Comments on this clone: The sample carries other DNA sequences with the same CDR3. The chain has TRBV14 and TRBJ1-5; D possibly corresponds to TRBD1 (5 bases). Trimming took off 3 bases at V and 3 bases at J, with 6 bases between the two ends. There are 13 residues in the CDR3. Looked up from germline, CDR1 is SGHDN and CDR2 is FVKESK. The CDR3 sequence: CASSQGLNQPQHF. CDR3 bases: TGTGCCAGCAGCCAGGGACTCAATCAGCCCCAGCATTTT.

The rearrangement joins TRBV29-1 to TRBJ2-7, with D unresolved. Per the germline V gene, CDR1 is SQVTM and CDR2 is ANQGSEA. The germline V and J ends were trimmed by 6 bases and 1 base, with 16 bases remaining between them. The CDR3 is 14 amino acids. The CDR3 reads CSVKRTQSSYEQYF. The CDR3 bases are TGCAGCGTGAAACGGACGCAGTCATCCTACGAGCAGTACTTC.

The V call is TRBV4-3, the J call TRBJ2-2; D unresolved. The germline CDR1 and CDR2 sequences are LGHNA and YSLEER. V gave up 0 bases and J gave up 6 bases, with 8 bases separating them. The CDR3 totals 14 residues. DNA of the CDR3: TGCGCCAGCAGCCAAGATATCAGACCCGGGGAGCTGTTTTTT. It is translated as CASSQDIRPGELFF.

The chain carries TRBV5-1 and TRBJ2-3, with D possibly matching TRBD2 (5 bases). Germline V gives CDR1 SGHRS, CDR2 YFSETQ. This CDR3 is 14 amino acids long. With 3 bases removed from V and 2 bases from J, the gap between germline ends came to 10 bases. This CDR3 reads CASSSRTVTDTQYF. The CDR3 nucleotides read TGCGCCAGCAGCTCCCGGACTGTCACAGATACGCAGTATTTT.

This clone was seen just once. The V gene is TRBV7-2, the J gene TRBJ2-3, with 16 bases fitting TRBD2. V lost 6 bases, J lost 7 bases, and 10 bases stayed unmatched. The CDR3 consists of 17 residues. Per germline, CDR1 SGHTA and CDR2 FQGNSA. Here the CDR3 DNA reads TGTGCCAGCAGACGAGGGACTAGCGGGAGGGCCTTTTATACGCAGTATTTT. It specifies CASRRGTSGRAFYTQYF.

CDR3 sequence: CASRGETGAIQYF. In DNA form, the CDR3 reads TGTGCCAGCAGGGGGGAGACAGGGGCCATTCAGTACTTC. The rearrangement uses TRBV28 and TRBJ2-4; 8 nucleotides agree with TRBD1. The CDR3 loop spans 13 amino acids. V was pared by 6 bases and J by 9 bases, with 7 bases of the junction left unmatched. Germline CDR1 reads MDHEN; CDR2 reads SYDVKM.

The CDR3 region is CASSRVGPQETQYF. In DNA, the CDR3 is TGTGCCAGCTCACGGGTCGGACCCCAAGAGACCCAGTACTTC. The chain couples TRBV18 to TRBJ2-5; D call uncertain. CDR1 KGHSH and CDR2 LQKENI come from the germline V gene. CDR3 length: 14 residues. Trimming shortened V by 4 bases and J by 1 base, and 10 bases separated the two germline ends.

The chain has TRBV30 and TRBJ1-1, with D perhaps TRBD1 (5 bases). V was trimmed by 8 bases and J by 8 bases, leaving 18 bases between them. Germline V lookup: CDR1 GTSNPN, CDR2 SVGIG (reference sequence). The CDR3 runs 12 residues. Written as DNA, the CDR3 is TGTGCCGTGGGGGGTGACCACTCCGAAGCTTTCTTT. Translation: CAVGGDHSEAFF.

This clone was observed once. The same CDR3 also results from other DNA sequences found in this sample. The rearrangement joins TRBV11-3 to TRBJ1-1; D perhaps matches TRBD1 (5 bases). The germline gives CDR1 SGHNT, CDR2 YENEEA. The CDR3 totals 13 residues. Trimming took off 1 base at V and 4 bases at J, with 7 bases between the two ends. CDR3 DNA: TGTGCCAGCAGCTTAGTCGGGGGCACTGAAGCTTTCTTT. Protein: CASSLVGGTEAFF.

The genes are TRBV7-2 and TRBJ2-5; D might be TRBD1 (6 bases). Germline V gene sequence: CDR1 SGHTA, CDR2 FQGNSA. Trimming removed 5 bases at V and 2 bases at J, with 18 bases between. The CDR3 has 16 residues. The chain's CDR3 is CASSQRSRTAQETQYF. For the CDR3, the DNA is TGTGCCAGCAGCCAACGTAGTAGGACAGCACAAGAGACCCAGTACTTC.

V and J are TRBV6-1 and TRBJ2-1; 8 nucleotides agree with TRBD2. The trim removed 10 bases at V and 4 bases at J, leaving 9 bases unmatched. The CDR3 consists of 14 residues. Germline V gene data show CDR1 as MNHNS and CDR2 as SASEGT. The CDR3 loop reads CATRSAGGYNEQFF. CDR3 coding DNA: TGTGCCACCCGCTCGGCGGGAGGATACAATGAGCAGTTCTTC.

The CDR3 DNA sequence: TGTGCCAGCAGCCTGGGTCGGGCAGTCGGAAACACCATATATTTT. It encodes CASSLGRAVGNTIYF. The V call is TRBV7-2, the J call TRBJ1-3; no firm D call. This CDR3 has 15 amino acids. Germline CDR1 is SGHTA and CDR2 is FQGNSA. V dropped 5 bases and J dropped 4 bases, with 15 bases sitting between them. Looking up the rest from reference TRBV7-2 and TRBJ1-3 gives the full variable domain: GAGVSQSPSNKVTEKGKDVELRCDPISGHTALYWYRQSLGQGLEFLIYFQGNSAPDKSGLPSDRFSAERTGGSVSTLTIQRTQQEDSAVYLCASSLGRAVGNTIYFGEGSWLTVV.

The J gene is TRBJ2-2, the V gene TRBV29-1; perhaps D is TRBD1 or TRBD2 (5 bases each). This CDR3 spans 12 amino acids. V was shortened by 7 bases and J by 5 bases, with 11 bases between the two germline ends. In germline, CDR1 is SQVTM, CDR2 ANQGSEA. CDR3 bases: TGCAGCGCCGGGGCGCCAACCGGGGAGCTGTTTTTT. Protein: CSAGAPTGELFF.

The chain recombines TRBV7-2 with TRBJ2-7, with 7 positions matching TRBD2. V lost 1 base and J lost 7; bases outside the gene matches: 7. There are 14 residues in the CDR3. The V gene's germline CDR1 is SGHTA and CDR2 FQGNSA. The CDR3 nucleotides read TGTGCCAGCAGCTTAGATGGGAGGGGTACTGAGCAGTACTTC. It is translated as CASSLDGRGTEQYF.

This chain links TRBV19 with TRBJ1-2; no firm D call. The germline V and J ends were trimmed by 6 bases and 2 bases, with 13 bases remaining between them. Germline V gives CDR1 LNHDA, CDR2 SQIVND (reference sequence). The CDR3 is made up of 14 amino acids. The CDR3 coding sequence is TGTGCCAGTAGCCAGACCCTACCGAACTATGGCTACACCTTC. It yields the protein CASSQTLPNYGYTF.

CDR3 in amino acids: CASSFRRGQETQYF. In DNA, the CDR3 is TGTGCCAGCAGCTTCCGAAGGGGCCAAGAGACCCAGTACTTC. The gene calls are TRBV5-4 and TRBJ2-5; tentatively, D is TRBD1 (5 bases). Trimming removed 2 bases from V and 1 base from J, with 9 bases in between. Looked up from germline, CDR1 is SGHNT and CDR2 is YYREEE (reference sequence). This CDR3 contains 14 residues.

The chain combines TRBV7-2 with TRBJ1-2, with D possibly being TRBD1 (5 bases). Germline CDR1 is SGHTA and CDR2 is FQGNSA. Trimming cost V 0 bases and J 4 bases, with 15 bases left between them. The CDR3 length is 16 residues. The CDR3 DNA reads as TGTGCCAGCAGCTTAGCCCCGGGACTCCTTTTCTATGGCTACACCTTC. Protein: CASSLAPGLLFYGYTF.

V and J are TRBV9 and TRBJ1-2; D perhaps matches TRBD1 (6 bases). The CDR3 length is 14 residues. The germline V and J ends were trimmed by 4 bases and 4 bases, with 14 bases remaining between them. Germline V gene lookup returns CDR1 SGDLS and CDR2 YYNGEE. The CDR3 reads CASSKWTELYGYTF. In DNA form, the CDR3 reads TGTGCCAGCAGCAAATGGACAGAGCTCTATGGCTACACCTTC.

This CDR3 reads CASSDSRDRVSNQPQHF. CDR3 coding DNA: TGTGCCAGCAGTGACTCGAGGGACAGGGTTAGCAATCAGCCCCAGCATTTT. The genes are TRBV6-4 and TRBJ1-5; TRBD1 agrees at 9 bases. Germline loops: CDR1 MRHNA, CDR2 SNTAGT. V was clipped by 0 bases and J by 0 bases; unmatched bases: 3. The CDR3 extends over 17 amino acids.

V usage is TRBV7-8 and J usage is TRBJ1-5; TRBD1 matches at 8 bases. V shed 7 bases and J 0 bases; nucleotides not matched to a gene: 5. The CDR3 is 15 residues long. CDR1 is SGHVS, CDR2 FQNEAQ, per germline. DNA for the CDR3: TGTGCCAGCAACCAGGACAGGGCTAGCAATCAGCCCCAGCATTTT. Translated, it gives CASNQDRASNQPQHF. The complete variable domain, with remaining parts taken from reference TRBV7-8 and TRBJ1-5, reads GAGVSQSPRYKVAKRGQDVALRCDPISGHVSLFWYQQALGQGPEFLTYFQNEAQLDKSGLPSDRFFAERPEGSVSTLKIQRTQQEDSAVYLCASNQDRASNQPQHFGDGTRLSIL.

The rearrangement joins TRBV5-1 to TRBJ2-3; the match to TRBD1 covers 7 bases. Germline trimming cut 1 base from V and 4 bases from J; bases unmatched to any gene: 6. The CDR3 has 15 amino acids. The germline CDR1 and CDR2 sequences are SGHRS and YFSETQ. This CDR3 is CASSLKGGRADTQYF. Here the CDR3 DNA reads TGCGCCAGCAGCTTGAAAGGGGGCAGGGCAGATACGCAGTATTTT.